This T cell receptor beta chain appears in the sequencing data of a study of beta chain features in type 1 diabetes. In regard to this clone: Its target is unknown.

Notes on the study in general: Researchers caution that PCR might favor shorter templates, equally among patients and controls. The VDJ junctions of type 1 diabetes patients carried fewer insertions and more deletions. Any HLA effect on TCRB rearrangement was left unresolved by small sub-analyses. There was a moderate but significant shortening of TCRB CDR3s in all four CD4+ subsets of Type 1 diabetes patients.

Expressed TCRB transcripts were sequenced because the isolated RNA had all been reverse transcribed beforehand. Method: immunoSEQ multiplex PCR; TCRdb's copy keeps in-frame clones and lacks some. This sample yields 600,000 or so clones, of which approximately 13% are seen a single time; around 0.12% belongs to the top ten. Stem cell-like memory, regulatory, central memory and naive CD4+ cells were sorted via CD45RO/CCR7/CD25/CD127/CD95/CD27. Trimming took 7 bases from V and 5 from J; bases not matched to a gene: 6. The germline V gene has CDR1 LNHDA and CDR2 SQIVND (reference sequence). This CDR3 region has 15 residues.

The sample consisted of naive CD4+ T cells from blood. V is TRBV19 and J is TRBJ2-2, with 11 positions matching TRBD1. The clonotype comes from a man aged 25-45 years with type 1 diabetes. The CDR3, as DNA: TGTGCCAGTACCATCGGGACAGGGGGAACCGGGGAGCTGTTTTTT. It encodes CASTIGTGGTGELFF.